The clone carrying this TCR beta chain was detected many times. This record belongs to a study of kidney transplant recipient with SARS-CoV-2 infection. The CDR3 runs 16 residues. V was trimmed by 6 bases and J by 4 bases, leaving 22 bases between them. Germline V gives CDR1 SGHTS, CDR2 YDEGEE. TCRdb itself ran the reads through MiXCR, one entry per CDR3 protein. Among 250,000 or so distinct CDR3 sequences listed, 25% to 35% were seen once. This clonotype was sampled from a male patient aged 25 to 39 who had COVID-19 and was a kidney transplant recipient. The graft donor may have given rise to some T cells. The V gene is TRBV5-8, the J gene TRBJ1-2; D is ambiguous. Source: a blood sample, taken at baseline and between days 110 and 120 from a kidney transplant recipient. The CDR3 DNA reads TGTGCCAGCAAGTTGGATCATCCACGAAAGACCTATGGCTACACCTTC. It encodes CASKLDHPRKTYGYTF.